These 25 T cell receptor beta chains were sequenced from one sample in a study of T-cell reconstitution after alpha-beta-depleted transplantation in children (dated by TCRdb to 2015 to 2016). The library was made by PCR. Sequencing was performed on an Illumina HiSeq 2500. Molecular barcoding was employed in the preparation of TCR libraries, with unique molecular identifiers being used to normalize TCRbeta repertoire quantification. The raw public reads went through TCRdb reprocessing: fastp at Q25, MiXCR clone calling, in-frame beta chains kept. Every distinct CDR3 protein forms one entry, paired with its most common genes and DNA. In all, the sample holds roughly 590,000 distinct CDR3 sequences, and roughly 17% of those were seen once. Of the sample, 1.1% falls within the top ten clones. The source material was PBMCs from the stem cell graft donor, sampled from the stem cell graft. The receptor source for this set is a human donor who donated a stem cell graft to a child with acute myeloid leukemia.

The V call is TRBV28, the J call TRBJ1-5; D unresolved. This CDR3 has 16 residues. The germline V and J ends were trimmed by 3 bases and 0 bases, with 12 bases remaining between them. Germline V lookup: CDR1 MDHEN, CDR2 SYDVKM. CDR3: CASSFLPDYSNQPQHF. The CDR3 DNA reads TGTGCCAGCAGTTTCCTCCCCGATTATAGCAATCAGCCCCAGCATTTT.

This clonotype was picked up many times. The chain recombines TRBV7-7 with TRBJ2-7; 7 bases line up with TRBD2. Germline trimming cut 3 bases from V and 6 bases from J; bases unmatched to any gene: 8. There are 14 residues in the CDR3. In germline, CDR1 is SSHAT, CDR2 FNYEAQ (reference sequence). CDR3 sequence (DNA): TGTGCCAGCAGCTTGGCAGGGAGGGGCTCCGAGCAGTACTTC. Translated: CASSLAGRGSEQYF. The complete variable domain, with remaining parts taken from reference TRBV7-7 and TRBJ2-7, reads GAGVSQSPRYKVTKRGQDVTLRCDPISSHATLYWYQQALGQGPEFLTYFNYEAQPDKSGLPSDRFSAERPEGSISTLTIQRTEQRDSAMYRCASSLAGRGSEQYFGPGTRLTVT.

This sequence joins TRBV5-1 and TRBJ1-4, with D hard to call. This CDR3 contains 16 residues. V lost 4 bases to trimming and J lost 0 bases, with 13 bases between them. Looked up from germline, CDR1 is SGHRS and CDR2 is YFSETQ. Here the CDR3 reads CASSPSPSTTNEKLFF. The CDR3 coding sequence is TGCGCCAGCAGCCCTTCCCCCTCCACAACTAATGAAAAACTGTTTTTT.

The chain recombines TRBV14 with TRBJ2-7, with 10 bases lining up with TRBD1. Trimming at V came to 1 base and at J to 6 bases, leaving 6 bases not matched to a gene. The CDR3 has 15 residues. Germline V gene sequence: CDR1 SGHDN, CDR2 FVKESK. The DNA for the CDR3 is TGTGCCAGCAGCCAAGGAGGGACAGGGGATCGCGAGCAGTACTTC. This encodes CASSQGGTGDREQYF.

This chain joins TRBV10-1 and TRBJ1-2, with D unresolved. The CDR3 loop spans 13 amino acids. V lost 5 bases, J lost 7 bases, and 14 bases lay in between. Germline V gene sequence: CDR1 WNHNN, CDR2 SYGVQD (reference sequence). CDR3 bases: TGCGCCAGCAGTAACTCGCCCGTGGGTGGCTACACCTTC. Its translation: CASSNSPVGGYTF.

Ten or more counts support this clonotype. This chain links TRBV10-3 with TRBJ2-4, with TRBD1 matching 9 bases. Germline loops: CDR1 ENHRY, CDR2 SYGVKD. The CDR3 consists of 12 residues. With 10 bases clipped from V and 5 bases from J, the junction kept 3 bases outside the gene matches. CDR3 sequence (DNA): TGTGCCACCCGACAGGGGGAAAACATTCAGTACTTC. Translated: CATRQGENIQYF.

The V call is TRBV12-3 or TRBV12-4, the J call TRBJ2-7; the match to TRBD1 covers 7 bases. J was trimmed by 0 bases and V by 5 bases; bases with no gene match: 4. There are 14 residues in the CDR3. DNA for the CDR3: TGTGCCAGCAGTCAGACAGGGCTCTCCTACGAGCAGTACGTC. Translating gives CASSQTGLSYEQYV.

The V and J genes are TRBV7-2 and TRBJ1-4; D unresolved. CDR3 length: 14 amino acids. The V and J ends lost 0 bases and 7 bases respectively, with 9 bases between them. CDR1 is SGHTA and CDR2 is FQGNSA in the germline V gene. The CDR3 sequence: CASSLAGSGEKLFF. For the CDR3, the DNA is TGTGCCAGCAGCTTAGCGGGCAGCGGTGAAAAACTGTTTTTT.

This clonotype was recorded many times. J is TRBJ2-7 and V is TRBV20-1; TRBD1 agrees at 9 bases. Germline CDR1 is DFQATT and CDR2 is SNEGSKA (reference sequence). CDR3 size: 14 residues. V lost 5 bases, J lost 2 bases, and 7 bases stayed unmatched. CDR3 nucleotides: TGCAGTGCTCCCCGGGACAGGGAGCCCTACGAGCAGTACTTC. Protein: CSAPRDREPYEQYF.

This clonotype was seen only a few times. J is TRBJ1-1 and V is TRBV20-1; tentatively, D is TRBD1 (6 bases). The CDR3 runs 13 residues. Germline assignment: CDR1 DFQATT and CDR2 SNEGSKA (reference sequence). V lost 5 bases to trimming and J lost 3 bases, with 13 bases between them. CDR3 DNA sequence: TGCAGTGCTGCCCGACAGGAGTACACTGAAGCTTTCTTT. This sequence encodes CSAARQEYTEAFF.

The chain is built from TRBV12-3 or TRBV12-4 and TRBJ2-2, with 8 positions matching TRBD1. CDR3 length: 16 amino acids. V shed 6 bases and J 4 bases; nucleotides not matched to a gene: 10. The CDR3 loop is CASRGQGQSSTGELFF. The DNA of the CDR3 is TGTGCCAGCAGAGGACAGGGTCAAAGTAGCACCGGGGAGCTGTTTTTT.

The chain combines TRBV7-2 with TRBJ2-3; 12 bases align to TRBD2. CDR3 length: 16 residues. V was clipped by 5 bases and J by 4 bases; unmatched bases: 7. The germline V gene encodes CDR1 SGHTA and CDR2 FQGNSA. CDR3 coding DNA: TGTGCCAGCAGCCCAACTAGCGGGGGGAGTCCAGATACGCAGTATTTT. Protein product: CASSPTSGGSPDTQYF.

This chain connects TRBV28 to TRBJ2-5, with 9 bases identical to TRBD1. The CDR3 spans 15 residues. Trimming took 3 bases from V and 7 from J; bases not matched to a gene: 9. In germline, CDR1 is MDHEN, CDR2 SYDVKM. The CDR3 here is CASSLRGQGIGTQYF. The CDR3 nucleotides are TGTGCCAGCAGTTTGCGGGGACAGGGAATCGGGACCCAGTACTTC.

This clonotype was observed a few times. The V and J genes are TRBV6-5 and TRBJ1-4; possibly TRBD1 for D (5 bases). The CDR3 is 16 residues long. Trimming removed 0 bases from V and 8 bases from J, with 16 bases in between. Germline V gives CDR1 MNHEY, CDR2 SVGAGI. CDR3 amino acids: CASSYSKAERGEKLFF. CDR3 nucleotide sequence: TGTGCCAGCAGTTACTCGAAGGCAGAAAGGGGAGAAAAACTGTTTTTT.

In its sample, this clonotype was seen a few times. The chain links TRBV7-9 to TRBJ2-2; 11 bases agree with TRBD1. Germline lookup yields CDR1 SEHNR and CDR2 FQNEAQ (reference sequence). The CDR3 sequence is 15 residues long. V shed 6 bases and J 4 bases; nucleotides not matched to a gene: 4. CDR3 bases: TGTGCCAGCAGTTGGGACAGGGGGATCACCGGGGAGCTGTTTTTT. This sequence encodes CASSWDRGITGELFF.

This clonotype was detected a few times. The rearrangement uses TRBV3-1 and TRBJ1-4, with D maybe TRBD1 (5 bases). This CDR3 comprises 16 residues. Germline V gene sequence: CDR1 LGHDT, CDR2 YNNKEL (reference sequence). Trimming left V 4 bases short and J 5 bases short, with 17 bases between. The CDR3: CASSRHGGLTNEKLFF. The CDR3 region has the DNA TGTGCCAGCAGCCGTCATGGGGGACTTACGAATGAAAAACTGTTTTTT.

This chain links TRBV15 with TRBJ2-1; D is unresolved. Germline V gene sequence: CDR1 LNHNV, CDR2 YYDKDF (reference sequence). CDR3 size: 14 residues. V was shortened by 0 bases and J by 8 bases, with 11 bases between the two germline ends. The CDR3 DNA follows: TGTGCCACCAGCAGAGATAGAGCGAGCGATGAGCAGTTCTTC. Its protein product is CATSRDRASDEQFF.

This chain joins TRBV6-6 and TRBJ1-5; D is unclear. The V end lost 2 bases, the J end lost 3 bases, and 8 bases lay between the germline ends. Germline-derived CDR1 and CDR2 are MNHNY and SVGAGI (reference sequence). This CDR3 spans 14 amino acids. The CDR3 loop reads CASSYNVDNQPQHF. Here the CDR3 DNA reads TGTGCCAGCAGTTACAATGTTGACAATCAGCCCCAGCATTTT.

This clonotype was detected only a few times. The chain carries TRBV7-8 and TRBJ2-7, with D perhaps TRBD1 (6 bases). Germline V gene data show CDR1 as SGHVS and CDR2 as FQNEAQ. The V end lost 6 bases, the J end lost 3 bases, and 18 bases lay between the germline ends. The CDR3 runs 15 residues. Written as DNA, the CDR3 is TGTGCCAGCAGTCTTCCTGGGACACTGAGCTACGAGCAGTACTTC. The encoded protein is CASSLPGTLSYEQYF.

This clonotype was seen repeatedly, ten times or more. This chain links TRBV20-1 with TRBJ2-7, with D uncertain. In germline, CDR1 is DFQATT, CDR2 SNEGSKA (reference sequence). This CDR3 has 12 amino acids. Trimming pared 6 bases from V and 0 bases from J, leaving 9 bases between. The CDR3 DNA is TGCAGTGCCGCGGACGACTCCTACGAGCAGTACTTC. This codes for CSAADDSYEQYF.

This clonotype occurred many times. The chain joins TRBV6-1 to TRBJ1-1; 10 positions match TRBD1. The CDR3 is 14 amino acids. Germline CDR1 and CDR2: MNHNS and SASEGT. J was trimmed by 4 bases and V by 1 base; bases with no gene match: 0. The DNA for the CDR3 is TGTGCCAGCAGTGAAGGGACAGGGGGCACTGAAGCTTTCTTT. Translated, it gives CASSEGTGGTEAFF.

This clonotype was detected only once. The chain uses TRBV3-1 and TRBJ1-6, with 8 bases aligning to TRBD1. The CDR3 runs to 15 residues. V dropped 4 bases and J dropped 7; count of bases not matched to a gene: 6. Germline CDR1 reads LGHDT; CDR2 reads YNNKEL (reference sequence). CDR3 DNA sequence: TGTGCCAGCAGCCCTAGACAGGGGATGAATTCACCCCTCCACTTT. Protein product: CASSPRQGMNSPLHF.

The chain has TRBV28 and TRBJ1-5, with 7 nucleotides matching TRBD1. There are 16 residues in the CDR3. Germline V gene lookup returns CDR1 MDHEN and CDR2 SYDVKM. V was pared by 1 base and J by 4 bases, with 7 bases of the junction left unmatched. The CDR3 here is CASSLSLDRVNQPQHF. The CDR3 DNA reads TGTGCCAGCAGTTTATCCCTCGACAGGGTTAATCAGCCCCAGCATTTT. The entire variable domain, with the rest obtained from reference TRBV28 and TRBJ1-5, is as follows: DVKVTQSSRYLVKRTGEKVFLECVQDMDHENMFWYRQDPGLGLRLIYFSYDVKMKEKGDIPEGYSVSREKKERFSLILESASTNQTSMYLCASSLSLDRVNQPQHFGDGTRLSIL.

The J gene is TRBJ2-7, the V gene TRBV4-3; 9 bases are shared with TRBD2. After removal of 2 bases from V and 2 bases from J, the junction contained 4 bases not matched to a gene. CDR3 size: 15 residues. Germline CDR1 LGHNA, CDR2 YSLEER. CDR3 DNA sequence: TGCGCCAGCAGCCAACTTCTAGCGGGACCCTACGAGCAGTACTTC. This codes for CASSQLLAGPYEQYF.

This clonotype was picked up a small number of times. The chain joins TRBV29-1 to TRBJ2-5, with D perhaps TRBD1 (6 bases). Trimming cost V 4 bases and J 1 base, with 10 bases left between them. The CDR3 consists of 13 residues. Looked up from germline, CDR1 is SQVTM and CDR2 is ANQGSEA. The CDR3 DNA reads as TGCAGCGTTGGACAGGTCCTCCAAGAGACCCAGTACTTC. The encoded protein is CSVGQVLQETQYF.